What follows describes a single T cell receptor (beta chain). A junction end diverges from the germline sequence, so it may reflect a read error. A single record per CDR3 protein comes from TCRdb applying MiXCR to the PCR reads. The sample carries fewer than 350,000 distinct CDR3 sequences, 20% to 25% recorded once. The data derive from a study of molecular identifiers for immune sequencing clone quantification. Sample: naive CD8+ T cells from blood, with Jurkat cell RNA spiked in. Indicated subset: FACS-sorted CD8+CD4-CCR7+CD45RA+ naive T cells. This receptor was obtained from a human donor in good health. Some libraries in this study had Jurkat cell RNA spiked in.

Here the CDR3 reads CASSPGQMNTGAFF. Here the CDR3 DNA reads TGTGCCAGCAGCCCAGGACAGATGAACACTGGAGCTTTCTTT. The V call is TRBV13, the J call TRBJ1-1; perhaps TRBD1 as D (6 bases). The germline gives CDR1 PRHDT, CDR2 FYEKMQ (reference sequence). This CDR3 has 14 residues.